This T cell receptor beta chain was identified in a study of CD8+ T cells in alopecia areata. Study-wide background: Tofacitinib was taken orally by treated patients, and the dose was 5 to 10 mg twice daily.

As to this clone: Its antigen remains unknown.

From alopecia areata patients, lesional scalp punch biopsies and peripheral blood were collected. Extracted RNA was reverse transcribed into cDNA, the sequencing template. Assay: immunoSEQ multiplex PCR; the TCRdb copy retains only in-frame clones and omits some. The sample lists about 11,000 clones; roughly 57% were seen once. Study-level findings and limits: TCR sharing was clearer in mice than between patients, perhaps partly owing to patient HLA diversity. Elevated clonality characterized lesional scalp relative to normal scalp, particularly in alopecia totalis/universalis. Normal skin's resident alphabeta T cells are also sequenced in scalp samples.

The germline V gene has CDR1 SGDLS and CDR2 YYNGEE. Between the trimmed V and J ends, which lost 0 bases and 0 bases, there was a span of 13 bases. This CDR3 has 16 residues. This sequence originates from a human donor with alopecia areata. Sequencing input: skin. The chain couples TRBV9 to TRBJ2-7; D unclear. The CDR3 spells CASSVDGRLYSYEQYF. In nucleotides, the CDR3 is TGTGCCAGCAGCGTAGACGGCAGGTTATACTCCTACGAGCAGTACTTC.